Presented here are 16 T cell receptor beta chains from one specimen sequenced in a study of blood T cell repertoires in COVID-19. The table came from immunoSEQ multiplex PCR; TCRdb's copy has only in-frame clones and leaves some out. The sample contains 89,000 or so clones, about 95% of which appear only once. Sequencing used peripheral blood. These receptors originate from a human donor with active COVID-19. The donor label of this sample is uncertain.

This clone was observed a single time. J is TRBJ1-3 and V is TRBV19; 9 positions match TRBD1. CDR1 is LNHDA and CDR2 is SQIVND in the germline V gene (reference sequence). CDR3 length: 14 residues. Trimming at V came to 6 bases and at J to 2 bases, leaving 2 bases not matched to a gene. The CDR3 reads CASSTGGTGNTIYF. CDR3 in DNA: TGTGCCAGTAGCACAGGGGGCACTGGAAACACCATATATTTT.

The chain carries TRBV9 and TRBJ1-2; TRBD1 agrees at 7 bases. V was clipped by 4 bases and J by 7 bases; unmatched bases: 10. Germline loops: CDR1 SGDLS, CDR2 YYNGEE. This CDR3 has 14 residues. CDR3 sequence (DNA): TGTGCCAGCAGCCTAGAAGTAGGGGGCGGTGGCTACACCTTC. It translates to CASSLEVGGGGYTF.

Regarding this clone: This sample includes further DNA sequences coding for the same CDR3. This sequence joins TRBV18 and TRBJ1-5; 8 positions match TRBD1. Germline CDR1 KGHSH, CDR2 LQKENI. CDR3 size: 13 residues. With V trimmed by 3 bases and J by 5 bases, 0 bases remained unmatched. The CDR3 here is CASSPTGDQPQHF. CDR3 DNA sequence: TGTGCCAGCTCACCGACAGGGGATCAGCCCCAGCATTTT.

V is TRBV20-1 and J is TRBJ2-3; D perhaps matches TRBD2 (5 bases). The CDR3 is made up of 14 amino acids. Germline loops: CDR1 DFQATT, CDR2 SNEGSKA (reference sequence). V shed 3 bases and J shed 0 bases, with 10 bases lying between them. The CDR3 protein is CSASYGGSTDTQYF. CDR3 DNA: TGCAGTGCTAGTTACGGAGGTAGCACAGATACGCAGTATTTT.

The chain links TRBV2 to TRBJ1-2; 9 bases fit TRBD1. Unmatched junction bases numbered 10, after V lost 7 bases and J lost 4 bases. The CDR3 sequence is 15 residues long. CDR1 and CDR2 (germline): SNHLY, FYNNEI. The CDR3 region is CASTREQGAAYGYTF. As DNA, the CDR3 is TGTGCCAGCACTCGAGAACAGGGGGCAGCCTATGGCTACACCTTC.

V usage is TRBV11-2 and J usage is TRBJ1-1; 12 nucleotides agree with TRBD1. The CDR3 runs 18 residues. Germline assignment: CDR1 SGHAT and CDR2 FQNNGV. With V trimmed by 0 bases and J by 5 bases, 10 bases remained unmatched. The CDR3 protein is CASSLDPGDRGLLTEAFF. The CDR3 DNA reads TGTGCCAGCAGCTTAGACCCGGGGGACAGGGGGCTGTTGACTGAAGCTTTCTTT.

The rearrangement links TRBV3-1 (or the pseudogene TRBV3-2) to TRBJ1-1; D might be TRBD1 (6 bases). The CDR3 is 16 amino acids. The V and J ends lost 0 bases and 0 bases respectively, with 11 bases between them. Germline V gives CDR1 LGHDT, CDR2 YNNKEL (reference sequence). This CDR3 is CASSQEAPGVNTEAFF. CDR3 in DNA: TGTGCCAGCAGCCAAGAAGCCCCAGGGGTGAACACTGAAGCTTTCTTT.

The chain recombines TRBV5-1 with TRBJ1-2; D is uncertain. Germline V gene data show CDR1 as SGHRS and CDR2 as YFSETQ. CDR3 length: 12 amino acids. Trimming pared 0 bases from V and 14 bases from J, leaving 14 bases between. The chain's CDR3 is CASSLEDVALTF. CDR3 DNA sequence: TGCGCCAGCAGCTTGGAAGACGTAGCCCTGACCTTC.

The chain couples TRBV28 to TRBJ2-3, with D perhaps TRBD1 (6 bases). Germline CDR1 is MDHEN and CDR2 is SYDVKM. This CDR3 region has 16 residues. Trimming took 8 bases from V and 5 from J, leaving 23 bases between them. CDR3 in DNA: TGTGCCAGCCCCCCTGGACGGCAGGGGATGAAAGATACGCAGTATTTT. Protein product: CASPPGRQGMKDTQYF.

V gene TRBV9 combines with J gene TRBJ2-3, with 9 nucleotides matching TRBD1. V dropped 1 base and J dropped 2; count of bases not matched to a gene: 2. Looked up from germline, CDR1 is SGDLS and CDR2 is YYNGEE. The CDR3 covers 15 residues. The CDR3 protein is CASSVNRGLTDTQYF. The DNA for the CDR3 is TGTGCCAGCAGCGTAAACAGGGGGCTCACAGATACGCAGTATTTT.

This chain links TRBV27 with TRBJ2-2; 9 bases map to TRBD1. CDR3 size: 16 residues. CDR1 and CDR2 from the germline V gene are MNHEY and SMNVEV (reference sequence). V lost 5 bases to trimming and J lost 6 bases; unmatched junction nucleotides: 10. The DNA for the CDR3 is TGTGCCAGCAGTCCCGGGACAGGGATGAGGGCCGGGGAGCTGTTTTTT. Protein product: CASSPGTGMRAGELFF.

This chain uses TRBV6-5 with TRBJ2-5; 11 bases map to TRBD1. The CDR3 length is 15 residues. V lost 10 bases, J lost 3 bases, and 10 bases stayed unmatched. The germline V gene has CDR1 MNHEY and CDR2 SVGAGI. The CDR3 DNA sequence: TGTGCCATACGTCCCGGGACAGGGGGAAAAGAGACCCAGTACTTC. Protein: CAIRPGTGGKETQYF.

This rearrangement joins TRBV4-3 to TRBJ2-2; maybe TRBD2 (6 bases). Trimming cost V 1 base and J 6 bases, with 15 bases left between them. CDR3 size: 16 residues. Germline V gene sequence: CDR1 LGHNA, CDR2 YSLEER. CDR3 in DNA: TGCGCCAGCAGCCAAGTAGTTTGGAGCGGGTCCGGGGAGCTGTTTTTT. Its translation is CASSQVVWSGSGELFF.

This clone was recorded once. The chain carries TRBV6-5 and TRBJ2-3, with a tentative D call TRBD1 (5 bases). The CDR3 is 14 residues long. V shed 7 bases and J shed 5 bases, with 16 bases lying between them. Germline loops: CDR1 MNHEY, CDR2 SVGAGI. Here the CDR3 DNA reads TGTGCCAGCAAGGGGCAGATCGGTGGAGATACGCAGTATTTT. As protein: CASKGQIGGDTQYF.

This rearrangement joins TRBV7-2 to TRBJ2-5, with D unresolved. The V end lost 4 bases, the J end lost 2 bases, and 11 bases lay between the germline ends. Germline V CDR1 and CDR2: SGHTA, FQGNSA. The CDR3 totals 14 residues. This chain's CDR3 is CASSSYGPQETQYF. In DNA form, the CDR3 reads TGTGCCAGCAGCTCGTACGGTCCTCAAGAGACCCAGTACTTC.

The CDR3 region is CASSLTRDTQYF. CDR3 sequence (DNA): TGTGCCAGCAGCTTGACCCGGGATACGCAGTATTTT. This chain uses TRBV5-4 with TRBJ2-3; D is unresolved. Trimming removed 1 base from V and 6 bases from J, with 6 bases in between. The length of the CDR3 is 12 residues. CDR1 and CDR2 from the germline V gene are SGHNT and YYREEE (reference sequence).